Reported below is one TCR beta chain. The data were obtained in a study of cytomegalovirus exposure and HLA in healthy donors. 60 Vbeta and 13 Jbeta primers were used in PCR. Repertoires were generated with immunoSEQ multiplex PCR, while TCRdb's copy carries only in-frame clones and drops some. The table lists approximately 140,000 clones, 65% to 85% of them singletons. Looked up from germline, CDR1 is SGDLS and CDR2 is YYNGEE. The trim removed 4 bases at V and 7 bases at J, leaving 16 bases unmatched. The CDR3 runs 18 residues. The source of this sequence is a woman between 40 and 55 years old in good health and CMV-seropositive. Sequenced: PBMCs. The chain links TRBV9 to TRBJ2-3; the match to TRBD2 covers 12 bases. CDR3 sequence reads: CASSPDPSTSGGLHTQYF. The CDR3 coding sequence is TGTGCCAGCAGCCCCGACCCGTCGACTAGCGGGGGACTTCATACGCAGTATTTT.